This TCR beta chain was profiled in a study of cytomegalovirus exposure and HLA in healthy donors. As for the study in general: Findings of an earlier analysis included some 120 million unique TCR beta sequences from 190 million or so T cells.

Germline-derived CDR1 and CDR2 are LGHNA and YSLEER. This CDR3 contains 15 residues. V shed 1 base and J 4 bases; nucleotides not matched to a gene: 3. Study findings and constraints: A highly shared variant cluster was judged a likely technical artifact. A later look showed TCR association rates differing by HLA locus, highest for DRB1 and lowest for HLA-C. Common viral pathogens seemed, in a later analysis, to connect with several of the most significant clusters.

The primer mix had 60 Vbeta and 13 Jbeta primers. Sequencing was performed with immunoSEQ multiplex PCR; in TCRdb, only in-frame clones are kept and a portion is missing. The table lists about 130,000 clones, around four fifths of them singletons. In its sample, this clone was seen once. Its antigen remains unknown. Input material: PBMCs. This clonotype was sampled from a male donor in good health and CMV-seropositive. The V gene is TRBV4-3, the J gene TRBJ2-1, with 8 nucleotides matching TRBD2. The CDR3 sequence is CASSQVSGRYNEQFF. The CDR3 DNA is TGCGCCAGCAGCCAAGTAAGCGGGAGATACAATGAGCAGTTCTTC.